This T cell receptor beta chain originates from a study of PD-1 blockade in classical Hodgkin lymphoma. V lost 4 bases, J lost 4 bases, and 1 base lay in between. The CDR3 length is 11 residues. Germline CDR1 is MNHNY and CDR2 is SVGAGI (reference sequence). Clones were sequenced by immunoSEQ multiplex PCR, and TCRdb holds only the in-frame ones, with some missing. The repertoire consists of roughly 70,000 clones, with about 93% occurring once and the leading ten covering 2.6%. Noted time point: newly diagnosed, previously untreated cHL patient sample. It was PBMCs in newly diagnosed, untreated classical Hodgkin lymphoma that served as comparison. Regarding the study as a whole: The authors have not defined what causes the repertoire differences, possibly disease activity or prior therapy. Healthy donors reportedly exceeded newly diagnosed patients in baseline TCR diversity.

Remarks on this clone: Its antigen is not known.

Material: peripheral blood mononuclear cells (PBMCs). This TCR was sampled from a human donor with classical Hodgkin lymphoma. The genes are TRBV6-6 and TRBJ1-4; D gene ambiguous. The CDR3 protein is CASSFNEKLFF. For the CDR3, the DNA is TGTGCCAGCAGTTTTAATGAAAAACTGTTTTTT.